Listed here is a single T cell receptor (beta chain). The data were obtained in a study of cytomegalovirus exposure and HLA in healthy donors. The PCR made use of 60 Vbeta and 13 Jbeta primers. The protocol was immunoSEQ multiplex PCR, while the TCRdb copy is restricted to in-frame clones and leaves out a portion. The table includes roughly 280,000 clones, about 75% detected once. The V and J ends lost 0 bases and 6 bases respectively, with 6 bases between them. The germline gives CDR1 LNHNV, CDR2 YYDKDF (reference sequence). The CDR3 spans 13 residues. The sample consisted of PBMCs. This chain connects TRBV15 to TRBJ2-1; D is unclear. This sequence originates from a female donor in good health and CMV-seronegative. The CDR3 loop is CATSRDLVNEQFF. As DNA, the CDR3 is TGTGCCACCAGCAGAGATCTCGTCAATGAGCAGTTCTTC.